This TCR beta chain emerged from a study of T cell changes during pregnancy in multiple sclerosis. Generated by immunoSEQ multiplex PCR, the TCRdb table keeps only in-frame clones and is missing some. This table has 65,000 to 90,000 clones, around 94% appearing once. The CDR3 length is 14 residues. Per the germline V gene, CDR1 is SQVTM and CDR2 is ANQGSEA. V was trimmed by 1 base and J by 5 bases, leaving 14 bases between them. Source: peripheral blood, taken in the third trimester of pregnancy. The clonotype comes from a female donor in good health, enrolled as a control in a pregnancy study. This sequence joins TRBV29-1 and TRBJ1-2; D might be TRBD1 (6 bases). The DNA of the CDR3 is TGCAGCGTTGAAGGGGTAGGGGGGGGGTATGGCTACACCTTC. Its translation is CSVEGVGGGYGYTF.